The text below deals with one TCR beta chain. CDR1 is ENHRY and CDR2 is SYGVKD in the germline V gene. The CDR3 contains 16 residues. Between the trimmed V and J ends, which lost 2 bases and 6 bases, there was a span of 16 bases. The sample belongs to a study of blood T cell repertoires in COVID-19. Background on the study: The samples span acute and convalescent COVID-19 from the United States, Italy and Spain. PBMCs, B-cell-depleted T cells, or T cells were the source of the cDNA or gDNA that made up the material.

The table came from immunoSEQ multiplex PCR; TCRdb's copy has only in-frame clones and leaves some out. The table includes tens of thousands of clones, roughly 88% detected once. Sequencing was performed on peripheral blood. This clonotype was obtained from a human donor in a cohort sampled during active COVID-19. This rearrangement joins TRBV10-3 to TRBJ2-2; D may be TRBD2 (5 bases). CDR3 bases: TGTGCCATCAGTGAGCTTGAGGGAGTGATGGCCGGGGAGCTGTTTTTT. Translated: CAISELEGVMAGELFF.